This passage covers 16 T cell receptor beta chains from one sample sequenced in a study of T cell repertoires in cytomegalovirus infection. TCRdb analysed the reads with MiXCR anew, one entry per CDR3 protein. Altogether roughly 180,000 distinct CDR3 sequences are present, roughly 20% being singletons, with the ten largest covering under 30%. No antigen has been assigned to these receptors. The sample consisted of CD8+ T cells from cultured PBMCs, taken from culture after CMV antigen stimulation. The source of these receptors is a human donor in good health (CMV status not recorded). Some clones in this sample may be carry-over from other donors' samples.

This clonotype has a handful of counts. The V and J genes are TRBV19 and TRBJ1-1; a possible D gene is TRBD1 (6 bases). The CDR3 has 13 amino acids. Between the trimmed V and J ends, which lost 3 bases and 5 bases, there was a span of 10 bases. CDR1 is LNHDA and CDR2 is SQIVND in the germline V gene (reference sequence). CDR3 loop: CASSMEGGTEAFF. The CDR3 region has the DNA TGTGCCAGTAGTATGGAGGGGGGGACTGAAGCTTTCTTT.

The chain uses TRBV7-2 and TRBJ2-1, with D hard to call. V gave up 0 bases and J gave up 4 bases, with 7 bases separating them. This CDR3 is 14 amino acids long. Per the germline V gene, CDR1 is SGHTA and CDR2 is FQGNSA. CDR3 sequence: CASSLALPYNEQFF. DNA of the CDR3: TGTGCCAGCAGCTTAGCTCTCCCTTACAATGAGCAGTTCTTC.

The chain carries TRBV18 and TRBJ2-1, with 7 bases that match TRBD2. After removal of 3 bases from V and 9 bases from J, the junction contained 5 bases not matched to a gene. This CDR3 is built from 13 residues. The germline gives CDR1 KGHSH, CDR2 LQKENI. CDR3 region: CASSPGGESEQFF. The CDR3 DNA follows: TGTGCCAGCTCACCGGGGGGGGAAAGTGAGCAGTTCTTC.

The chain couples TRBV27 to TRBJ2-2, with 8 bases fitting TRBD1. The CDR3 extends over 18 amino acids. Trimming cost V 6 bases and J 6 bases; bases outside gene matches: 18. Germline CDR1 and CDR2: MNHEY and SMNVEV (reference sequence). In DNA form, the CDR3 reads TGTGCCAGCAGACCGGGACAGGTACTCGCGTTCACGTCCGGGGAGCTGTTTTTT. It codes for CASRPGQVLAFTSGELFF.

This chain uses TRBV7-6 with TRBJ2-2; D unclear. The ends were cut back, 1 base at V and 5 bases at J, with 5 bases in the middle. The CDR3 runs to 13 residues. Germline loops: CDR1 SGHVS, CDR2 FNYEAQ. In nucleotides, the CDR3 is TGTGCCAGCAGCTTAGGAGAGACCGGGGAGCTGTTTTTT. Translating it yields CASSLGETGELFF.

V gene TRBV7-2 combines with J gene TRBJ1-6; 7 nucleotides line up with TRBD1. The CDR3 length is 20 residues. The germline CDR1 and CDR2 sequences are SGHTA and FQGNSA. V lost 0 bases to trimming and J lost 5 bases; unmatched junction nucleotides: 16. CDR3 sequence (DNA): TGTGCCAGCAGCTTAGCCTTCGGACAGGACAGTTCTGTTGATAATTCACCCCTCCACTTT. Residues: CASSLAFGQDSSVDNSPLHF.

This chain uses TRBV12-3 or TRBV12-4 with TRBJ2-3; 9 nucleotides align to TRBD2. V was clipped by 1 base and J by 2 bases; unmatched bases: 4. The CDR3 sequence is 16 residues long. CDR3 residues: CASSLDPSGATDTQYF. The CDR3 bases are TGTGCCAGCAGTTTAGATCCTAGCGGGGCCACAGATACGCAGTATTTT.

This clonotype was found many times. The chain carries TRBV20-1 and TRBJ2-3; no definite D call. The length of the CDR3 is 14 residues. The germline gives CDR1 DFQATT, CDR2 SNEGSKA (reference sequence). V lost 0 bases and J lost 6, with 13 bases in between. CDR3 in amino acids: CSARERPTWDTQYF. DNA for the CDR3: TGCAGTGCTAGAGAGAGGCCGACATGGGATACGCAGTATTTT.

For the CDR3, the DNA is TGTGCCAGTAGTATAGATCCGACGATACAGGGGGCGCCTGAGCAGTACTTC. It is translated as CASSIDPTIQGAPEQYF. This chain links TRBV19 with TRBJ2-7, with TRBD1 identical over 9 bases. This CDR3 contains 17 residues. The trim removed 0 bases at V and 7 bases at J, leaving 13 bases unmatched. Germline V gives CDR1 LNHDA, CDR2 SQIVND (reference sequence). The whole variable domain, remainder taken from reference TRBV19 and TRBJ2-7, is DGGITQSPKYLFRKEGQNVTLSCEQNLNHDAMYWYRQDPGQGLRLIYYSQIVNDFQKGDIAEGYSVSREKKESFPLTVTSAQKNPTAFYLCASSIDPTIQGAPEQYFGPGTRLTVT.

This clonotype was detected only once. The V call is TRBV29-1, the J call TRBJ1-1; D is possibly TRBD1 (6 bases). Trimming removed 3 bases at V and 1 base at J, with 21 bases between. The CDR3 spans 17 residues. Germline CDR1 SQVTM, CDR2 ANQGSEA. CDR3 nucleotide sequence: TGCAGCGTTGACCCTAGGCAGGGGCGACTTGGGAACACTGAAGCTTTCTTT. It translates to CSVDPRQGRLGNTEAFF.

V usage is TRBV7-1 and J usage is TRBJ1-5, with D maybe TRBD1 (6 bases). Being an ORF, TRBV7-1 has a function that is uncertain. The CDR3 sequence is 14 residues long. V was shortened by 3 bases and J by 7 bases, with 13 bases between the two germline ends. The CDR3 is CASSSDRVWQPQHF. DNA of the CDR3: TGTGCCAGCAGCTCGGACAGAGTCTGGCAGCCCCAGCATTTT.

This clonotype turned up a few times. The genes are TRBV5-6 and TRBJ1-1; maybe TRBD1 (5 bases). The CDR3 is 17 residues long. The germline CDR1 and CDR2 sequences are SGHDT and YYEEEE. Trimming removed 2 bases at V and 1 base at J, with 18 bases between. CDR3 DNA: TGTGCCAGCAGCTTAGGAGGGAGAGGGGCCGCGAACACTGAAGCTTTCTTT. Amino acids: CASSLGGRGAANTEAFF.

The genes are TRBV7-8 and TRBJ2-1; 8 positions agree with TRBD2. This CDR3 region has 17 residues. CDR1 is SGHVS and CDR2 is FQNEAQ in the germline V gene. J lost 3 bases, V lost 5 bases, and 12 bases had no gene match. The CDR3 here is CASSPLPGGASYNEQFF. DNA for the CDR3: TGTGCCAGCAGCCCCCTTCCGGGGGGGGCGAGCTACAATGAGCAGTTCTTC.

This clonotype was seen more than once but under ten times. The gene calls are TRBV7-2 and TRBJ2-7, with 10 bases aligning to TRBD2. Germline V gene sequence: CDR1 SGHTA, CDR2 FQGNSA. With 0 bases clipped from V and 3 bases from J, the junction kept 11 bases outside the gene matches. This CDR3 has 18 residues. The CDR3: CASSLAPGIAGGLYEQYF. CDR3 DNA sequence: TGTGCCAGCAGCTTAGCTCCCGGGATAGCGGGGGGCCTCTACGAGCAGTACTTC.

The genes are TRBV7-6 and TRBJ2-7; D is undetermined. The CDR3 has 14 amino acids. Looked up from germline, CDR1 is SGHVS and CDR2 is FNYEAQ. V lost 2 bases, J lost 3 bases, and 11 bases lay in between. CDR3 sequence (DNA): TGTGCCAGCAGCTTATACCTCAGGAGCTACGAGCAGTACTTC. Translating gives CASSLYLRSYEQYF.

This sequence joins TRBV7-8 and TRBJ1-6; the D is unclear. The CDR3 sequence is 14 residues long. V gave up 5 bases and J gave up 5 bases, with 10 bases separating them. From germline, CDR1 is SGHVS and CDR2 FQNEAQ. CDR3 sequence: CASSATENNSPLHF. In nucleotides, the CDR3 is TGTGCCAGCAGCGCCACGGAGAATAATTCACCCCTCCACTTT.